One sample yielded the 2 T cell receptor beta chains listed below, sequenced in a study of Graves' ophthalmopathy and Graves' hyperthyroidism. Amplification of the TCR beta CDR3 regions used RNA transcripts (as template). HTBI primers were used in a first-round RT-PCR, which preceded a second-round multiplex PCR. TCRdb analysed the multiplex PCR reads with MiXCR anew, one entry per CDR3 protein. In the table there are 600,000 to 650,000 distinct CDR3 sequences, 20% to 25% of which are singletons. Material for sequencing was peripheral blood. The source of these receptors is a woman in her late teens or twenties with stable Graves' hyperthyroidism. Some clones in this sample may be carry-over from other donors' samples.

V usage is TRBV6-2 or TRBV6-3 and J usage is TRBJ2-7; D possibly corresponds to TRBD2 (6 bases). CDR3 length: 14 residues. Germline V gene data show CDR1 as MNHEY and CDR2 as SVGEGT. Trimming cost V 6 bases and J 4 bases, with 16 bases left between them. CDR3 in DNA: TGTGCCAGCAGCCACCGGGACTCGAGGTACGAGCAGTACTTC. It encodes CASSHRDSRYEQYF.

V and J are TRBV15 and TRBJ1-2; 10 bases are shared with TRBD1. The CDR3 spans 17 residues. Trimming took 0 bases from V and 3 from J; bases not matched to a gene: 7. Germline values: CDR1 LNHNV, CDR2 YYDKDF (reference sequence). CDR3 protein: CATSRDRAGQGDYGYTF. The CDR3 DNA sequence: TGTGCCACCAGCAGAGACAGGGCCGGACAGGGGGACTATGGCTACACCTTC.